Here is one TCR beta chain with its context. Its antigen is not known. PCR was performed a second time for 7 to 11 cycles using a sample-barcoded 5' primer and a J-beta primer mix. No fewer than 2.5 million CDR3-containing paired-end reads came from each sample. One entry per CDR3 protein, called by TCRdb with MiXCR from the 5' RACE reads. Counted here are approximately 850,000 distinct CDR3 sequences, roughly 50% occurring once; the ten biggest clones make up around 20%. The CDR3 sequence is 15 residues long. Unmatched junction bases numbered 6, after V lost 1 base and J lost 2 bases. CDR1 is DFQATT and CDR2 is SNEGSKA in the germline V gene (reference sequence). The data originate from a study of blood T cells in healthy people across ages. Overall study results and limits: There was a strong correlation between TCR beta diversity and naive T cell percentage.

The chain links TRBV20-1 to TRBJ2-3; the match to TRBD2 covers 7 bases. What was sequenced was blood. The TCR originated in a man aged 25-45 years in good health. CDR3 loop: CSARGGGRVTDTQYF. DNA for the CDR3: TGCAGTGCTAGAGGAGGCGGGAGAGTCACAGATACGCAGTATTTT.